A single sample gave rise to the 18 T cell receptor beta chains below, sequenced in a study of T cells in Graves' hyperthyroidism and ophthalmopathy. Using RNA transcripts as the source, TCR beta CDR3 regions were amplified. An initial round of RT-PCR targeting the TCR CDR3 relied on the HTBI primer set. TCRdb passed the multiplex PCR reads through MiXCR, listing each CDR3 protein once. The table has some 550,000 distinct CDR3 sequences, roughly 16% seen once. The sample taken for sequencing was blood. These receptor sequences come from a woman aged 40 to 49 with Graves' ophthalmopathy.

The CDR3 DNA reads as TGCAGTGCCACCTGGGTCCGGGGGATCCCCCAAGAGACCCAGTACTTC. It translates to CSATWVRGIPQETQYF. The chain uses TRBV20-1 and TRBJ2-5; D may be TRBD2 (6 bases). Germline CDR1 DFQATT, CDR2 SNEGSKA (reference sequence). The CDR3 is 16 amino acids. The V end lost 6 bases, the J end lost 1 base, and 21 bases lay between the germline ends.

This rearrangement joins TRBV15 to TRBJ1-1, with TRBD1 matching 8 bases. The germline gives CDR1 LNHNV, CDR2 YYDKDF (reference sequence). The CDR3 is 17 residues long. Losses at the gene ends were 3 bases for V and 0 bases for J; bases not matched to a gene: 9. The CDR3 is CATSRGQVVFMNTEAFF. The CDR3, as DNA: TGTGCCACCAGCAGGGGACAGGTCGTTTTCATGAACACTGAAGCTTTCTTT.

The chain carries TRBV2 and TRBJ2-2; tentatively, D is TRBD1 (6 bases). The CDR3 loop spans 15 amino acids. Trimming shortened V by 8 bases and J by 0 bases, and 13 bases separated the two germline ends. CDR1 SNHLY and CDR2 FYNNEI come from the germline V gene. CDR3 sequence (DNA): TGTGCCAGCGGGCGACAGGAATCGAACACCGGGGAGCTGTTTTTT. Translated: CASGRQESNTGELFF. The whole variable domain, filled in from reference TRBV2 and TRBJ2-2, reads EPEVTQTPSHQVTQMGQEVILRCVPISNHLYFYWYRQILGQKVEFLVSFYNNEISEKSEIFDDQFSVERPDGSNFTLKIRSTKLEDSAMYFCASGRQESNTGELFFGEGSRLTVL.

This clonotype turned up a few times. The chain uses TRBV9 and TRBJ2-4; 10 bases line up with TRBD2. The germline V gene encodes CDR1 SGDLS and CDR2 YYNGEE. The CDR3 has 16 amino acids. Trimming took 0 bases from V and 3 from J; bases not matched to a gene: 3. This CDR3 is CASSVDPSGSKNIQYF. The CDR3 bases are TGTGCCAGCAGCGTAGATCCTAGCGGGAGCAAAAACATTCAGTACTTC.

The rearrangement uses TRBV24-1 and TRBJ1-4, with D unresolved. V dropped 4 bases and J dropped 5 bases, with 10 bases sitting between them. Looked up from germline, CDR1 is KGHDR and CDR2 is SFDVKD. The CDR3 contains 14 residues. The CDR3: CATSEGLANEKLFF. Written as DNA, the CDR3 is TGTGCCACCAGTGAGGGTTTAGCAAATGAAAAACTGTTTTTT.

This clonotype has ten or more counts. The V call is TRBV15, the J call TRBJ2-6; weak D call: TRBD2 (5 bases). This CDR3 spans 16 amino acids. Deletions cut 3 bases from V and 0 bases from J, with 9 bases between. Germline CDR1 is LNHNV and CDR2 is YYDKDF (reference sequence). The CDR3 spells CATSSARGSGANVLTF. CDR3 DNA: TGTGCCACCAGCAGTGCTCGGGGCTCTGGGGCCAACGTCCTGACTTTC.

This clonotype was recorded a few times. The rearrangement links TRBV24-1 to TRBJ2-2; 8 nucleotides align to TRBD2. Germline CDR1 reads KGHDR; CDR2 reads SFDVKD. V lost 4 bases and J lost 1; bases outside the gene matches: 7. This CDR3 contains 17 residues. CDR3 region: CATSDGRGLLNTGELFF. CDR3 nucleotides: TGTGCCACCAGTGACGGGAGGGGACTATTGAACACCGGGGAGCTGTTTTTT.

This clonotype was found many times. This chain connects TRBV3-1 to TRBJ1-1, with 7 bases aligning to TRBD1. The CDR3 runs 14 residues. Germline V gives CDR1 LGHDT, CDR2 YNNKEL (reference sequence). V gave up 2 bases and J gave up 1 base; unmatched junction bases: 1. CDR3 DNA: TGTGCCAGCAGCCAAAACAGGGGGAACACTGAAGCTTTCTTT. This encodes CASSQNRGNTEAFF. The full variable domain, in which reference TRBV3-1 and TRBJ1-1 provide the parts outside the CDR3, is DTAVSQTPKYLVTQMGNDKSIKCEQNLGHDTMYWYKQDSKKFLKIMFSYNNKELIINETVPNRFSPKSPDKAHLNLHINSLELGDSAVYFCASSQNRGNTEAFFGQGTRLTVV.

This clonotype has only a few counts. The chain couples TRBV6-1 to TRBJ1-1; D call uncertain. CDR1 and CDR2 (germline): MNHNS, SASEGT. V lost 6 bases and J 1 base, leaving 9 bases between the germline ends. This CDR3 spans 13 amino acids. The CDR3 DNA follows: TGTGCCAGCAGATTGCAGGCGAACACTGAAGCTTTCTTT. This codes for CASRLQANTEAFF.

CDR3 sequence: CASHGQEQETQYF. The CDR3 bases are TGCGCCAGTCACGGACAGGAACAAGAGACCCAGTACTTC. The chain recombines TRBV5-1 with TRBJ2-5; 7 bases align to TRBD1. Germline CDR1 reads SGHRS; CDR2 reads YFSETQ. V shed 8 bases, J shed 2 bases, and the junction held 6 bases outside the gene matches. The CDR3 has 13 residues.

This clonotype showed up just a few times. This chain links TRBV5-8 with TRBJ2-1, with D perhaps TRBD1 (5 bases). Trimming left V 3 bases short and J 5 bases short, with 9 bases between. This CDR3 is built from 13 residues. Germline V gene sequence: CDR1 SGHTS, CDR2 YDEGEE. The CDR3 region is CASSSQTDNEQFF. The CDR3 region has the DNA TGTGCCAGCAGCTCCCAGACAGACAATGAGCAGTTCTTC. Based on the CDR3 plus reference TRBV5-8 and TRBJ2-1, the full variable domain is EAGVTQSPTHLIKTRGQQATLRCSPISGHTSVYWYQQALGLGLQFLLWYDEGEERNRGNFPPRFSGRQFPNYSSELNVNALELEDSALYLCASSSQTDNEQFFGPGTRLTVL.

The chain employs TRBV24-1 and TRBJ2-1; 9 bases are shared with TRBD1. This CDR3 spans 16 amino acids. Trimming cost V 4 bases and J 2 bases; bases outside gene matches: 5. Germline lookup yields CDR1 KGHDR and CDR2 SFDVKD. CDR3 protein: CATSETGQGPYNEQFF. The CDR3 nucleotides are TGTGCCACCAGTGAAACCGGACAGGGGCCCTACAATGAGCAGTTCTTC.

Many counts were recorded for this clonotype. J is TRBJ2-3 and V is TRBV27; D is possibly TRBD1 or TRBD2 (6 bases each). Germline loops: CDR1 MNHEY, CDR2 SMNVEV (reference sequence). This CDR3 region has 14 residues. Trimming took 1 base from V and 4 from J, leaving 9 bases between them. The CDR3 is CASSLWGAPDTQYF. CDR3 nucleotides: TGTGCCAGCAGTTTATGGGGGGCCCCAGATACGCAGTATTTT.

This clonotype was seen only a few times. This chain links TRBV24-1 with TRBJ1-2; 9 nucleotides agree with TRBD1. Germline V gives CDR1 KGHDR, CDR2 SFDVKD. Unmatched junction bases numbered 9, after V lost 1 base and J lost 10 bases. The CDR3 runs 15 residues. Here the CDR3 reads CATSDFGTGRIDYTF. For the CDR3, the DNA is TGTGCCACCAGTGATTTCGGGACAGGGCGAATTGACTACACCTTC.

This clonotype has only a few counts. In DNA form, the CDR3 reads TGCAGCGTAGGGACTTCCCCACCTGGCTACACCTTC. Amino acids: CSVGTSPPGYTF. The J gene is TRBJ1-2, the V gene TRBV29-1; D may be TRBD1 (5 bases). CDR1 is SQVTM, CDR2 ANQGSEA, per germline. V lost 6 bases and J 7 bases, leaving 15 bases between the germline ends. This CDR3 is 12 amino acids long.

This clonotype was found many times. The genes are TRBV7-9 and TRBJ2-1; D uncertain. From germline, CDR1 is SEHNR and CDR2 FQNEAQ (reference sequence). V shed 5 bases and J shed 5 bases, with 16 bases lying between them. The CDR3 has 15 residues. For the CDR3, the DNA is TGTGCCAGCAGCGCTATGACCTTTGTCGACAATGAGCAGTTCTTC. Amino acid sequence: CASSAMTFVDNEQFF.

This chain uses TRBV9 with TRBJ1-6; tentative D call: TRBD1 (6 bases). The CDR3 spans 14 residues. In germline, CDR1 is SGDLS, CDR2 YYNGEE. Trimming removed 7 bases from V and 9 bases from J, with 17 bases in between. The CDR3 loop reads CASEPGHGSSPLHF. The CDR3 DNA sequence: TGTGCCAGCGAGCCGGGACACGGCAGTTCACCCCTCCACTTT.

This clonotype showed up many times. V is TRBV24-1 and J is TRBJ2-7; 9 bases agree with TRBD1. Germline V gives CDR1 KGHDR, CDR2 SFDVKD. The V and J ends lost 3 bases and 1 base, in that order; junction bases with no gene match: 6. The CDR3 contains 16 residues. The CDR3 loop is CATSDATGTGSYEQYF. The CDR3 DNA is TGTGCCACCAGTGATGCGACCGGGACAGGGTCCTACGAGCAGTACTTC.